The TCR beta chain under discussion was sequenced for a study of identical twins. Study-wide findings and caveats: Sequences that were out-of-frame, alpha and twin-shared displayed an excess of low generation probability. Cord blood beta clonotypes that were abundant carried fewer insertions, and memory repertoires showed no such trend.

A few counts support this clonotype. Its specificity is not known. TCRdb re-called the 5' RACE reads through MiXCR, storing one row per CDR3 protein. The sample holds a few hundred thousand distinct CDR3 sequences, 13% to 15% seen once. Germline V CDR1 and CDR2: SGHNT, YENEEA. Trimming removed 5 bases at V and 9 bases at J, with 17 bases between. There are 14 residues in the CDR3. These data are also associated with another study on yellow fever vaccine responses in identical twins.

V is TRBV11-3 and J is TRBJ2-1; no definite D call. Specimen: CD4+ T cells sorted from blood. The source of this sequence is a woman in her late teens or twenties in good health. CDR3 bases: TGTGCCAGCAGCGATGCCTTCCCCTCGGGTGAGCAGTTCTTC. Protein: CASSDAFPSGEQFF.